This T cell receptor beta chain comes out of a study of T cell clonotyping in hematopoietic cell transplantation. The CDR3 spans 16 residues. V shed 6 bases, J shed 1 base, and the junction held 6 bases outside the gene matches. Germline V gene sequence: CDR1 SGHTA, CDR2 FQGNSA. Libraries were prepared by immunoSEQ multiplex PCR; TCRdb keeps only in-frame clonotypes and omits some of them. Counted here are 35,000 to 45,000 clones, 80% to 90% occurring once; the ten biggest clones make up about 2%. The clonotype originates from a woman aged 40 to 50 in good health. Some clones in this sample may be carry-over from other donors' samples. The chain carries TRBV7-2 and TRBJ1-1; 12 nucleotides line up with TRBD1. Material: peripheral blood mononuclear cells. The CDR3 DNA reads TGTGCCAGCAGTCGGGACAGGGGGCGCGAGAACACTGAAGCTTTCTTT. It encodes CASSRDRGRENTEAFF. Full variable domain (outside the CDR3, taken from reference TRBV7-2 and TRBJ1-1): GAGVSQSPSNKVTEKGKDVELRCDPISGHTALYWYRQSLGQGLEFLIYFQGNSAPDKSGLPSDRFSAERTGGSVSTLTIQRTQQEDSAVYLCASSRDRGRENTEAFFGQGTRLTVV.